The text below deals with one T cell receptor beta chain. Its antigen is still unknown. RNA transcripts served as the template for amplifying TCR beta CDR3 regions. The TCR CDR3 was amplified in a first-round RT-PCR using the HTBI primer set. TCRdb recomputed calls from the multiplex PCR reads with MiXCR, one row per CDR3 protein. This sample has approximately 640,000 distinct CDR3 sequences, with roughly 17% found just once. The sample belongs to a study of T cells in Graves' hyperthyroidism and ophthalmopathy. Germline CDR1 and CDR2: MNHNS and SASEGT. The CDR3 length is 14 residues. J gave up 8 bases and V 5 bases, and 6 bases lay outside the gene matches. The study, taken as a whole, reports: Most thyroid clonotypes expanded above 0.001 were also detected in blood.

This chain joins TRBV6-1 and TRBJ1-6, with TRBD1 matching 7 bases. The source material was blood. The clonotype was recovered from a woman in her thirties with Graves' hyperthyroidism. The CDR3 here is CASSPTGAYSPLHF. CDR3 bases: TGTGCCAGCAGTCCCACAGGGGCCTATTCACCCCTCCACTTT.